The T cell receptor beta chain under discussion was sequenced for a study of blood T cells in healthy people across ages. It was with a sample-barcoded 5' primer and a J-beta primer mix that a second PCR of about 6 to 12 cycles was run. TCRdb ran MiXCR on the 5' RACE reads and lists one entry per CDR3 protein. In the table there are some 1.5 million distinct CDR3 sequences, 25% to 30% of which are singletons. This clonotype has more than one count but fewer than ten. Germline V lookup: CDR1 MNHEY, CDR2 SVGAGI. V shed 1 base and J 6 bases; nucleotides not matched to a gene: 15. The CDR3 totals 18 residues.

Sequences were obtained from blood. The V call is TRBV6-5, the J call TRBJ1-2, with 9 bases aligning to TRBD1. The TCR comes from a woman in her twenties or thirties in good health. The CDR3 spells CASSYLGQGGRRNHGYTF. The CDR3 DNA reads as TGTGCCAGCAGTTACTTGGGACAGGGCGGACGAAGGAACCATGGCTACACCTTC.